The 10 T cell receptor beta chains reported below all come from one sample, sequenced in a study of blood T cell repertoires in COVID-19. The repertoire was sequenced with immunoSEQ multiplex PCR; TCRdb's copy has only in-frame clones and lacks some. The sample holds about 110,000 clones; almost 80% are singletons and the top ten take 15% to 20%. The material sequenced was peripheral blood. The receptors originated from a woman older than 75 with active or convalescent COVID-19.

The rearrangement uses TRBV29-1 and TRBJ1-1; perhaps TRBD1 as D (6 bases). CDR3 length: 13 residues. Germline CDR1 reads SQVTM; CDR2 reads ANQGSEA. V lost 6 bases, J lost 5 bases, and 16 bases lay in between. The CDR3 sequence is CSVSLNRDTEAFF. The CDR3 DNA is TGCAGCGTATCCCTCAACAGGGATACTGAAGCTTTCTTT.

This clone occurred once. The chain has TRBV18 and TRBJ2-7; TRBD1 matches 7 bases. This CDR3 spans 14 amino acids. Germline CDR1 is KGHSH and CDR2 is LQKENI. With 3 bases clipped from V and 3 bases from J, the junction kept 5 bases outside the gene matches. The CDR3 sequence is CASSPRPGGYEQYF. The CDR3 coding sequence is TGTGCCAGCTCACCCCGTCCAGGGGGCTACGAGCAGTACTTC.

CDR3 sequence: CASLTGVGNQPQHF. CDR3 bases: TGTGCCAGCCTCACCGGGGTGGGCAATCAGCCCCAGCATTTT. The V and J genes are TRBV28 and TRBJ1-5, with unresolved D. Germline values: CDR1 MDHEN, CDR2 SYDVKM. Trimming cost V 8 bases and J 2 bases, with 13 bases left between them. CDR3 length equals 14 residues.

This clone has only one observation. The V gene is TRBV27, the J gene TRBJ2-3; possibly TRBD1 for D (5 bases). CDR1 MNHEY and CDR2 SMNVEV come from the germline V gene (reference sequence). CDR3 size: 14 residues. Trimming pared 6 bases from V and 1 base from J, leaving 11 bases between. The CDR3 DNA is TGTGCCAGCAGAAGGGGATCCGGCACAGATACGCAGTATTTT. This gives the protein CASRRGSGTDTQYF.

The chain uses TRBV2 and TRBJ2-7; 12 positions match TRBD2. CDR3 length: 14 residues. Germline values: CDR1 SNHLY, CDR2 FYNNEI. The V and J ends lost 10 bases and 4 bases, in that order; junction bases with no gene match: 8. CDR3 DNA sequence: TGTGCCACTATAAGGACTAGCGGGACGTACGAGCAGTACTTC. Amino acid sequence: CATIRTSGTYEQYF. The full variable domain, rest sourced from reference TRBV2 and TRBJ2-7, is EPEVTQTPSHQVTQMGQEVILRCVPISNHLYFYWYRQILGQKVEFLVSFYNNEISEKSEIFDDQFSVERPDGSNFTLKIRSTKLEDSAMYFCATIRTSGTYEQYFGPGTRLTVT.

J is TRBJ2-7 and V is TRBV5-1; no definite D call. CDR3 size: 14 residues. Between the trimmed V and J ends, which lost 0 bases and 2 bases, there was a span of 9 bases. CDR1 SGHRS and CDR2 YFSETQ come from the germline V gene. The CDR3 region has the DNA TGCGCCAGCAGCTTGGAGGCTAGTACCTACGAGCAGTACTTC. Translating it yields CASSLEASTYEQYF.

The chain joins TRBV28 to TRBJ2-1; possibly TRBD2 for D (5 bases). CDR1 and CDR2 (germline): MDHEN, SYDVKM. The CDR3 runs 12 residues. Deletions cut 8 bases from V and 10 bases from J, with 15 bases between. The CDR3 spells CASRNRGDEQFF. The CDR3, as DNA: TGTGCCAGCCGCAACCGGGGTGACGAGCAGTTCTTC.

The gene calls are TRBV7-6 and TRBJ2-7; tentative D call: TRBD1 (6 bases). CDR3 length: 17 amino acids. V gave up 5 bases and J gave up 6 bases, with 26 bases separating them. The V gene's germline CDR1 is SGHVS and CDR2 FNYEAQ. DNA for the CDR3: TGTGCCAGCAGCCTAAGGGGAACCAGAGGGGGTAAGGGCGAGCAGTACTTC. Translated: CASSLRGTRGGKGEQYF.

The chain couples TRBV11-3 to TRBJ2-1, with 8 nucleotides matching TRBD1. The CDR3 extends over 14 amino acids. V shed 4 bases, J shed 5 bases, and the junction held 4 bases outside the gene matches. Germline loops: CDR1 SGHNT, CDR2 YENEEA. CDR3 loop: CASSSWTGNNEQFF. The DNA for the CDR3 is TGTGCCAGCAGCTCATGGACAGGGAACAATGAGCAGTTCTTC.

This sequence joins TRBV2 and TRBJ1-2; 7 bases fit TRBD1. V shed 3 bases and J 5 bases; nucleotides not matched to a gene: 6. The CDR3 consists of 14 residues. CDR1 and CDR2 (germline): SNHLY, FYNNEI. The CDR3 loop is CASSDDRVWYGYTF. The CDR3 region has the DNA TGTGCCAGCAGTGATGACAGGGTTTGGTATGGCTACACCTTC.